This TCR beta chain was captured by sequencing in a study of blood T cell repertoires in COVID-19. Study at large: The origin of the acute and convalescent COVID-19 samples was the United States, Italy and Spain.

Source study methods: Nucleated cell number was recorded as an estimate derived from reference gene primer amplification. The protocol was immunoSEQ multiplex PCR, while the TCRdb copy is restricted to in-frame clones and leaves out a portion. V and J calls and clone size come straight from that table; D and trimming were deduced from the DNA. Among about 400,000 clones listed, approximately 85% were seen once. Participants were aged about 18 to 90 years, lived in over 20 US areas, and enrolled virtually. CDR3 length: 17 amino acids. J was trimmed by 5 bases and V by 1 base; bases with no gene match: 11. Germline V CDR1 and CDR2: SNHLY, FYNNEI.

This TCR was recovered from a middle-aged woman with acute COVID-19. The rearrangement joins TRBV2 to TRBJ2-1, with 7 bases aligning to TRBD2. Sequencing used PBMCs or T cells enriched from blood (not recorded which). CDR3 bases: TGTGCCAGCAGTGAAGACCGAAGCGGGACGAATAACAATGAGCAGTTCTTC. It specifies CASSEDRSGTNNNEQFF.